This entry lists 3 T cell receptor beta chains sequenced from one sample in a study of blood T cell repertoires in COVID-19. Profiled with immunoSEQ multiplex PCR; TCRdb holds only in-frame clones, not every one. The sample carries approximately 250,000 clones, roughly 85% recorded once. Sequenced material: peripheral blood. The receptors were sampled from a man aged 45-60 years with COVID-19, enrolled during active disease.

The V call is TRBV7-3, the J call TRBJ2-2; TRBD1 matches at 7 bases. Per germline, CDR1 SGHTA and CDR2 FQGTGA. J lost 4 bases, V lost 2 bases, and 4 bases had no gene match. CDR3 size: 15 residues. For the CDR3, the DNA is TGTGCCAGCAGCTTATACAGGGGCTCCACCGGGGAGCTGTTTTTT. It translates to CASSLYRGSTGELFF.

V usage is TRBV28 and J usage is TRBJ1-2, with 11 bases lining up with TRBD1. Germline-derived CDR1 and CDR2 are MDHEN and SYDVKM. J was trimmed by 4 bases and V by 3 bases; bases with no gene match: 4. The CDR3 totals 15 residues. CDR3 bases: TGTGCCAGCAGTTTTTCCGGGACAGGGGGCTATGGCTACACCTTC. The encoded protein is CASSFSGTGGYGYTF.

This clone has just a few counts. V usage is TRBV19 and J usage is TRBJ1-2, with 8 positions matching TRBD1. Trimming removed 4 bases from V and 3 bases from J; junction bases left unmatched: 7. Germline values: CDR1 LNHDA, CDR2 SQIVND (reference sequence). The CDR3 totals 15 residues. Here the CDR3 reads CASSSGQGGDYGYTF. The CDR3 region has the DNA TGTGCCAGTAGTAGTGGACAGGGCGGCGACTATGGCTACACCTTC.